The clone carrying this TCR beta chain was seen once. This sample stems from a study of blood T cell repertoires in COVID-19. Study-wide background: T cells, B-cell-depleted T cells, or PBMCs supplied cDNA or gDNA.

The CDR3 covers 15 residues. V was clipped by 0 bases and J by 9 bases, with 13 bases between them. Germline loops: CDR1 SGHRS, CDR2 YFSETQ. Libraries were prepared by immunoSEQ multiplex PCR; TCRdb keeps only in-frame clonotypes and omits some of them. The sample yields around 50,000 clones, almost 85% seen once. The sequence was collected from a woman aged 80 or older with acute or convalescent COVID-19. The sequencing input was peripheral blood. J is TRBJ1-6 and V is TRBV5-1; maybe TRBD1 (6 bases). The CDR3 sequence is CASSLEGHQGSPLHF. The CDR3 DNA is TGCGCCAGCAGCTTGGAGGGACATCAAGGTTCACCCCTCCACTTT.